This entry describes one T cell receptor (beta chain). MiXCR was run by TCRdb on the RACE reads, yielding one entry per CDR3 protein. This sample yields some 350,000 distinct CDR3 sequences, of which about 6% are seen a single time; about 6% belongs to the top ten. With 0 bases removed from V and 4 bases from J, the gap between germline ends came to 6 bases. Looked up from germline, CDR1 is SGHDN and CDR2 is FVKESK. The CDR3 loop spans 13 amino acids. The sample comes from a study of human T cells and chemical hapten exposure. As for the study in general: The sensitizer, 2% DPC, was used on about 2 cm by about 2 cm of upper inner arm skin. Weekly scalp doses of diphenylcyclopropenone were given to patients during the roughly 25-week study.

Time point in this sample: patch test 2, 6 weeks after DPC sensitization. Indicated treatment: therapeutic diphenylcyclopropenone sensitization with weekly scalp DPC. The gene calls are TRBV14 and TRBJ2-5; D unclear. The sample was whole blood, taken in connection with sensitization to the hapten diphenylcyclopropenone (DPC). The sequence was collected from a woman aged 18-30 years with alopecia areata. Some clones in this sample may be carry-over from other donors' samples. The CDR3, as DNA: TGTGCCAGCAGCCAAGATTGGGCAGAGACCCAGTACTTC. Translation gives CASSQDWAETQYF.